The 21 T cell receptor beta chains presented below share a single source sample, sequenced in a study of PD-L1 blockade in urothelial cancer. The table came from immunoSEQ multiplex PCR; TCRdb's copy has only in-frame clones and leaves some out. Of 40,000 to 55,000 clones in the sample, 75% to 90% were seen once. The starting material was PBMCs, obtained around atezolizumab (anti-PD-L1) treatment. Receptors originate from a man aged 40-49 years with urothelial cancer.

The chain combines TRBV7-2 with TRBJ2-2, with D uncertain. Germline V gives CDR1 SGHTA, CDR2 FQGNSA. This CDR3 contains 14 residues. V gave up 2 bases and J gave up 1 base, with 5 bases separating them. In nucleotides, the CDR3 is TGTGCCAGCAGCTTATTTCAGAACACCGGGGAGCTGTTTTTT. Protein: CASSLFQNTGELFF.

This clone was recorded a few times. The CDR3 DNA is TGTGCCAGCGGAACGGGGGGATCCCTTTACAATGAGCAGTTCTTC. It translates to CASGTGGSLYNEQFF. This chain joins TRBV6-6 and TRBJ2-1, with 7 bases fitting TRBD2. With 8 bases clipped from V and 4 bases from J, the junction kept 11 bases outside the gene matches. The CDR3 is made up of 15 amino acids. CDR1 and CDR2 (germline): MNHNY, SVGAGI (reference sequence).

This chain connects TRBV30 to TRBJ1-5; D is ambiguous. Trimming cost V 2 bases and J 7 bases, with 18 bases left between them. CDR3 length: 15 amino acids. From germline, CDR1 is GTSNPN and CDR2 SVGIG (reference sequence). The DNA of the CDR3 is TGTGCCTGGAGTTCGGGAGCTCTCCCTAGGCAGCCCCAGCATTTT. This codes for CAWSSGALPRQPQHF. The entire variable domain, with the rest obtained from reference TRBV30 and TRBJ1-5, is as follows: SQTIHQWPATLVQPVGSPLSLECTVEGTSNPNLYWYRQAAGRGLQLLFYSVGIGQISSEVPQNLSASRPQDRQFILSSKKLLLSDSGFYLCAWSSGALPRQPQHFGDGTRLSIL.

The CDR3 bases are TGTGCCAGCTCACCATACAGGGAAGTGAACACTGAAGCTTTCTTT. Translated, it gives CASSPYREVNTEAFF. This chain links TRBV18 with TRBJ1-1; the D gene is possibly TRBD1 (6 bases). CDR1 and CDR2 from the germline V gene are KGHSH and LQKENI. V was clipped by 2 bases and J by 0 bases, with 10 bases between them. The CDR3 contains 15 residues.

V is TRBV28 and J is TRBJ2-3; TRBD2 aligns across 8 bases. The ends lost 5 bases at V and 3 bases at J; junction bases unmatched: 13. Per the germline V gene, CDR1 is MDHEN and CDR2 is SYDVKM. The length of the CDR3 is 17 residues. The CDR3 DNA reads TGTGCCAGCAGTGTGACCAGCGGGAGTTCTTGGACAGATACGCAGTATTTT. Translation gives CASSVTSGSSWTDTQYF.

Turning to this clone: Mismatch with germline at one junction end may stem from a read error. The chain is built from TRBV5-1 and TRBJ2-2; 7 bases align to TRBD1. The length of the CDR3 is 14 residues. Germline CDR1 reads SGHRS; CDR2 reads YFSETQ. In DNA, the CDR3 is TGCGCCAGCAGCTTGGTCCCGGGCGCAGGGGGGCTGTTTTTT. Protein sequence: CASSLVPGAGGLFF.

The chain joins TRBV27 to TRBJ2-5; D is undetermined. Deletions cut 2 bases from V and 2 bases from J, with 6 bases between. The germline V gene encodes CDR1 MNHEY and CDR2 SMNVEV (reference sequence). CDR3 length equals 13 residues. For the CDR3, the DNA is TGTGCCAGCAGTTTACTAGATCAAGAGACCCAGTACTTC. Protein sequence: CASSLLDQETQYF.

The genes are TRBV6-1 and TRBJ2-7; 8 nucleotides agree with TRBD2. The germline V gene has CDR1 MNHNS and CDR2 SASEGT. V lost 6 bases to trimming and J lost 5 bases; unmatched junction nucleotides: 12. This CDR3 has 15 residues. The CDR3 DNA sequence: TGTGCCAGCAGACCCAGCCGAGCGGGAGCGAACGAGCAGTACTTC. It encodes CASRPSRAGANEQYF.

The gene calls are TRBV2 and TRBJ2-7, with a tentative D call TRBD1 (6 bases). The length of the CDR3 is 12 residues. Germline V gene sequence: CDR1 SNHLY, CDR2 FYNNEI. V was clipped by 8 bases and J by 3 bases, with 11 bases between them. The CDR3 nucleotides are TGTGCCAGCTTACTACAGGGCTACGAGCAGTACTTC. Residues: CASLLQGYEQYF.

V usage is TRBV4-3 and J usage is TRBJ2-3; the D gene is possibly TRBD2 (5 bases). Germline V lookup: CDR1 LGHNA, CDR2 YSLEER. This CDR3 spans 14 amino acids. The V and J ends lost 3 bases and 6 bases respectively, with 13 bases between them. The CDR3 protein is CASSQEEAADTQYF. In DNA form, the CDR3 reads TGCGCCAGCAGCCAGGAGGAAGCCGCCGATACGCAGTATTTT.

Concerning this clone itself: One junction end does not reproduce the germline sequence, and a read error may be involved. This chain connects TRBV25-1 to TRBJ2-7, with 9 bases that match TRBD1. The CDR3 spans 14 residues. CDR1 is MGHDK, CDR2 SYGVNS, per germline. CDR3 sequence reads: CASSGGQGSHEQYF. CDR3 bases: TGTGCCAGCAGTGGGGGACAGGGCTCCCACGAGCAGTACTTC.

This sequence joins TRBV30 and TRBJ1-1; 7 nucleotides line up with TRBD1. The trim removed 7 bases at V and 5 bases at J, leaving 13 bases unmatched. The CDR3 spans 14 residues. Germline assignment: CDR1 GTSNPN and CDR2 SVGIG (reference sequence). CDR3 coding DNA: TGTGCCTCAGCAGGGGGGAGCCGTAAGACTGAAGCTTTCTTT. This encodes CASAGGSRKTEAFF.

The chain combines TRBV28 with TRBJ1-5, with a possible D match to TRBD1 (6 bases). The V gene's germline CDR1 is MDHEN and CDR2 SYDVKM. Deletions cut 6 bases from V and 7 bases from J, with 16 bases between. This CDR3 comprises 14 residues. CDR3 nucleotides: TGTGCCAGCAGGCTGGACAGTAACCGCCAGCCCCAGCATTTT. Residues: CASRLDSNRQPQHF.

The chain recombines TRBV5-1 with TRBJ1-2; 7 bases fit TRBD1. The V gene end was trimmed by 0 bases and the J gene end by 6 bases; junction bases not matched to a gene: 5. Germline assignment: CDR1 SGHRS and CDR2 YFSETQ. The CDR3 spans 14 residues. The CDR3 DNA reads TGCGCCAGCAGCTTGGACAGGGGAGGTAATGGCTACACCTTC. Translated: CASSLDRGGNGYTF.

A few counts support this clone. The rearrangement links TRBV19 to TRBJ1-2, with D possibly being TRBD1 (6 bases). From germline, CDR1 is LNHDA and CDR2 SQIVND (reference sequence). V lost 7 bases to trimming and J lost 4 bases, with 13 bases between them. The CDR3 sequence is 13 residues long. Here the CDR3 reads CASTDSRFYGYTF. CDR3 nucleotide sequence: TGTGCCAGTACGGACAGCAGATTCTATGGCTACACCTTC.

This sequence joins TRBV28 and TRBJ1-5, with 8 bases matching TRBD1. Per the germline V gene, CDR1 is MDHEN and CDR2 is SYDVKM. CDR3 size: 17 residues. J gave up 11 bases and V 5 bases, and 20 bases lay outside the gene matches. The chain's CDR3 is CASSGVPGQVISVAQHF. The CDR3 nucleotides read TGTGCCAGCAGTGGCGTTCCGGGACAGGTTATTTCAGTGGCCCAGCATTTT.

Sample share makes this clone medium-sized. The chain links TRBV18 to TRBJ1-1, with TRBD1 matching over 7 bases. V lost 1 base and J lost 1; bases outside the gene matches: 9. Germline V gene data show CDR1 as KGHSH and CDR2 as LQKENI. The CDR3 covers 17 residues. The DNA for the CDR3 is TGTGCCAGCTCACCACGTTTAGGGGACAGCCCGAACACTGAAGCTTTCTTT. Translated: CASSPRLGDSPNTEAFF.

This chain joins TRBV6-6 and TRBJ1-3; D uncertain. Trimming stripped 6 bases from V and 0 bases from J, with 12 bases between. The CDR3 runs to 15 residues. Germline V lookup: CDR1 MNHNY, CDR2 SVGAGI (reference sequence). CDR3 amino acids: CASRPQDRSGNTIYF. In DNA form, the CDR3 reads TGTGCCAGCAGACCTCAGGATCGCTCTGGAAACACCATATATTTT.

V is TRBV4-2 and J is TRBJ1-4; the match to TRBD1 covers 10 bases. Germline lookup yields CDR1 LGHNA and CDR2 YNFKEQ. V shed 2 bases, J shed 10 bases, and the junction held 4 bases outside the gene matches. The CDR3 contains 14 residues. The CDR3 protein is CASSQWDRGGKLFF. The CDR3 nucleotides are TGTGCCAGCAGCCAATGGGACAGGGGCGGAAAACTGTTTTTT.

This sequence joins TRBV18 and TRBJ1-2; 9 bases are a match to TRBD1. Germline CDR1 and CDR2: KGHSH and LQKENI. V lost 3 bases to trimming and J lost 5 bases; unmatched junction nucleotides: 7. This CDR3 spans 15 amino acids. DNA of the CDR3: TGTGCCAGCTCACCTGGGACAGGGTATTCTTATGGCTACACCTTC. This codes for CASSPGTGYSYGYTF.

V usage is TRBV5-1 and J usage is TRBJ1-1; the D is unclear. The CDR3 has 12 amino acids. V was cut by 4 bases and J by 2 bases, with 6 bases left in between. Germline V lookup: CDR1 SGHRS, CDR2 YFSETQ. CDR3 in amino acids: CASSTINTEAFF. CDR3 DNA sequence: TGCGCCAGCAGCACTATAAACACTGAAGCTTTCTTT.